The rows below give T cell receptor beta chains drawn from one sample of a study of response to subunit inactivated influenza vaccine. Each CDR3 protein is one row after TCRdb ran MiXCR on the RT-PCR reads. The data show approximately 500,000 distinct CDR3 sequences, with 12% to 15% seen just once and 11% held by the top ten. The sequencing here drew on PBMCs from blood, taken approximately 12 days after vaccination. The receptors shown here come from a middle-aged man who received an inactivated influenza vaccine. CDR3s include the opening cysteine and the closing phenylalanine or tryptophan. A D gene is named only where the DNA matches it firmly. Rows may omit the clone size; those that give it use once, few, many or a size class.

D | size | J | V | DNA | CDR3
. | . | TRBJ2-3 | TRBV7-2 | TGTGCCAGCAGCTTAGCAGACCGGGACCGACGCACAGATACGCAGTATTTT | CASSLADRDRRTDTQYF
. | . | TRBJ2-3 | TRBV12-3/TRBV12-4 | TGTGCCAGCAGTTCCCCGTCCGGGCCCCAATACCTTTTCATAGATACGCAGTATTTT | CASSSPSGPQYLFIDTQYF
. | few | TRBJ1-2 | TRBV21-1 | TGTGCCAGCAGCAAGCCAGTGGACCCTAACTATGGCTACACCTTC | CASSKPVDPNYGYTF
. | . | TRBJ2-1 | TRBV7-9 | TGTGCCAGCAGCCCCAGCAGGAATGAGCAGTTCTTC | CASSPSRNEQFF
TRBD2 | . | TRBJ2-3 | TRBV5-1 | TGCGCCAGCAGCGAACCGGGACTAGCGGGCACAGATACGCAGTATTTT | CASSEPGLAGTDTQYF
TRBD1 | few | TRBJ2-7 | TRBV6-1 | TGTGCCAGCAGTCGGGACAGGGTGGAATACGAGCAGTACTTC | CASSRDRVEYEQYF
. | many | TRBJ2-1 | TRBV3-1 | TGTGCCAGCAGCCAAGATGGACTCTCCCTGTCCTACAATGAGCAGTTCTTC | CASSQDGLSLSYNEQFF
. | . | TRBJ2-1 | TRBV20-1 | TGCAGTGCTCACGAAAGATACAATGAGCAGTTCTTC | CSAHERYNEQFF
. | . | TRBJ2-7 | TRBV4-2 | TGTGCCAGCAGCCAGGGACCGCAGGGGTACGAGCAGTACTTC | CASSQGPQGYEQYF
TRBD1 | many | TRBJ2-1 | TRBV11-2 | TGTGCCAGCAGCTGGGGACAGGGAGGCTACAATGAGCAGTTCTTC | CASSWGQGGYNEQFF
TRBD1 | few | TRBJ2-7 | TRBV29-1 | TGCAGCGTGCCGGGACAGGGGGTCTACGAGCAGTACTTC | CSVPGQGVYEQYF
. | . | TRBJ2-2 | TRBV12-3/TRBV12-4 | TGTGCCAGCAGCTCCACACCAGGGAGCACGAACACCGGGGAGCTGTTTTTT | CASSSTPGSTNTGELFF
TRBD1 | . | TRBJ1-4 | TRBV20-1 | TGCAGTGCTAGAGACCCCCTGCAGGGGGCAGAAAAACTGTTTTTT | CSARDPLQGAEKLFF
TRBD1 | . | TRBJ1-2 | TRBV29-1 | TGCAGCGTTGTTCCCCAGGGGGTGCGGACCCTCTATGGCTACACCTTC | CSVVPQGVRTLYGYTF
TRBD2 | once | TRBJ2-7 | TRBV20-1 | TGCAGTGCTAGAGTGGGAGGGACCTCCTACGAGCAGTACTTC | CSARVGGTSYEQYF